A single sample is the source of the 30 T cell receptor beta chains below, sequenced in a study of blood T cell repertoires in COVID-19. The table came from immunoSEQ multiplex PCR; TCRdb's copy has only in-frame clones and leaves some out. The sample shows 300,000 to 450,000 clones, approximately 86% of them seen only once. The sequenced sample was peripheral blood. Every receptor here comes from a human donor in a cohort sampled during active COVID-19.

V usage is TRBV9 and J usage is TRBJ2-5, with 7 bases aligning to TRBD1. J was trimmed by 4 bases and V by 0 bases; bases with no gene match: 3. Germline V gene data show CDR1 as SGDLS and CDR2 as YYNGEE. The CDR3 has 14 amino acids. CDR3 sequence (DNA): TGTGCCAGCAGCGTAGGCAGGGGGAGAGAGACCCAGTACTTC. This translates into CASSVGRGRETQYF.

J is TRBJ2-1 and V is TRBV9; 13 bases are a match to TRBD2. The CDR3 loop spans 17 amino acids. After removal of 1 base from V and 5 bases from J, the junction contained 6 bases not matched to a gene. The germline V gene has CDR1 SGDLS and CDR2 YYNGEE. The CDR3, as DNA: TGTGCCAGCAGCGTACTGTCGGGACTAGCGGGGAACAATGAGCAGTTCTTC. Translation gives CASSVLSGLAGNNEQFF.

This rearrangement joins TRBV6-4 to TRBJ1-2, with D uncertain. The germline V gene has CDR1 MRHNA and CDR2 SNTAGT. Trimming cost V 3 bases and J 1 base, with 18 bases left between them. This CDR3 comprises 17 residues. The CDR3 DNA reads as TGTGCCAGCAGTGAAGGTGGAAGGGAGGCAGGTAACTATGGCTACACCTTC. As protein: CASSEGGREAGNYGYTF.

This clone was recorded only once. The chain employs TRBV7-3 and TRBJ2-5; 8 bases are a match to TRBD1. Germline lookup yields CDR1 SGHTA and CDR2 FQGTGA. CDR3 size: 14 residues. Trimming cost V 3 bases and J 5 bases; bases outside gene matches: 5. The CDR3 loop reads CASSLSGGRETQYF. DNA of the CDR3: TGTGCCAGCAGCTTGTCAGGGGGCCGGGAGACCCAGTACTTC. Looking up the rest from reference TRBV7-3 and TRBJ2-5 gives the full variable domain: GAGVSQTPSNKVTEKGKYVELRCDPISGHTALYWYRQSLGQGPEFLIYFQGTGAADDSGLPNDRFFAVRPEGSVSTLKIQRTERGDSAVYLCASSLSGGRETQYFGPGTRLLVL.

The rearrangement links TRBV5-4 to TRBJ2-1; 14 bases match TRBD2. This CDR3 is 18 amino acids long. From germline, CDR1 is SGHNT and CDR2 YYREEE (reference sequence). With 3 bases clipped from V and 7 bases from J, the junction kept 12 bases outside the gene matches. This CDR3 is CASSSRLAGGSVGNEQFF. Here the CDR3 DNA reads TGTGCCAGCAGCTCGAGACTAGCGGGGGGGTCGGTTGGTAATGAGCAGTTCTTC.

The chain uses TRBV11-2 and TRBJ2-3, with D possibly TRBD1 on 6 matching bases. The CDR3 spans 13 residues. Per germline, CDR1 SGHAT and CDR2 FQNNGV. The V gene lost 8 bases and the J gene lost 6 bases, with 15 bases spanning the gap. CDR3 sequence (DNA): TGTGCCAGCTGGACAGCTGCAGGGGATACGCAGTATTTT. The encoded protein is CASWTAAGDTQYF.

This clone was detected only a few times. The genes are TRBV19 and TRBJ2-7; D call uncertain. V dropped 5 bases and J dropped 5 bases, with 13 bases sitting between them. The CDR3 spans 13 residues. Germline V gives CDR1 LNHDA, CDR2 SQIVND (reference sequence). The CDR3 nucleotides read TGTGCCAGTAGTCCCCTGAGAGGCAACGAGCAGTACTTC. Its translation is CASSPLRGNEQYF.

The chain joins TRBV29-1 to TRBJ2-1, with D unresolved. Trimming removed 5 bases at V and 8 bases at J, with 19 bases between. This CDR3 comprises 14 residues. In germline, CDR1 is SQVTM, CDR2 ANQGSEA. Here the CDR3 reads CSVNPNRAGHEQFF. In DNA, the CDR3 is TGCAGCGTTAATCCTAACCGAGCTGGGCATGAGCAGTTCTTC.

The V and J genes are TRBV5-5 and TRBJ1-3, with TRBD1 as a possible D gene (5 bases). CDR1 is SGHKS, CDR2 YYEKEE, per germline (reference sequence). V was trimmed by 4 bases and J by 4 bases, leaving 18 bases between them. The CDR3 has 16 residues. CDR3 sequence reads: CASSLTFGAAGNTIYF. The CDR3 coding sequence is TGTGCCAGCAGCCTGACTTTTGGGGCAGCCGGAAACACCATATATTTT.

This chain joins TRBV19 and TRBJ1-5; 7 nucleotides align to TRBD1. The V gene's germline CDR1 is LNHDA and CDR2 SQIVND (reference sequence). This CDR3 region has 16 residues. J was trimmed by 6 bases and V by 3 bases; bases with no gene match: 11. The chain's CDR3 is CASSIEDPQGGQPQHF. The CDR3 coding sequence is TGTGCCAGTAGTATTGAGGATCCGCAGGGGGGTCAGCCCCAGCATTTT. Based on the CDR3 plus reference TRBV19 and TRBJ1-5, the full variable domain is DGGITQSPKYLFRKEGQNVTLSCEQNLNHDAMYWYRQDPGQGLRLIYYSQIVNDFQKGDIAEGYSVSREKKESFPLTVTSAQKNPTAFYLCASSIEDPQGGQPQHFGDGTRLSIL.

The rearrangement uses TRBV6-5 and TRBJ2-5, with 10 bases identical to TRBD1. Looked up from germline, CDR1 is MNHEY and CDR2 is SVGAGI. The ends lost 2 bases at V and 5 bases at J; junction bases unmatched: 8. The CDR3 spans 16 residues. Here the CDR3 reads CASSYKTGGDWETQYF. In DNA, the CDR3 is TGTGCCAGCAGTTACAAGACAGGGGGCGATTGGGAGACCCAGTACTTC.

V gene TRBV28 combines with J gene TRBJ1-4; 10 bases are shared with TRBD1. J gave up 6 bases and V 5 bases, and 6 bases lay outside the gene matches. From germline, CDR1 is MDHEN and CDR2 SYDVKM. The CDR3 consists of 15 residues. The CDR3 nucleotides read TGTGCCAGCAGTAGGGACAGGGGATATGATGAAAAACTGTTTTTT. Amino acid sequence: CASSRDRGYDEKLFF. Supplemented by reference TRBV28 and TRBJ1-4, the full variable domain reads DVKVTQSSRYLVKRTGEKVFLECVQDMDHENMFWYRQDPGLGLRLIYFSYDVKMKEKGDIPEGYSVSREKKERFSLILESASTNQTSMYLCASSRDRGYDEKLFFGSGTQLSVL.

The V and J genes are TRBV18 and TRBJ2-2; D remains ambiguous. Per the germline V gene, CDR1 is KGHSH and CDR2 is LQKENI. Between the trimmed V and J ends, which lost 3 bases and 5 bases, there was a span of 13 bases. This CDR3 is built from 15 residues. In nucleotides, the CDR3 is TGTGCCAGCTCACCTCTTGCGAGCATGACCGGGGAGCTGTTTTTT. Its translation: CASSPLASMTGELFF.

The rearrangement uses TRBV5-1 and TRBJ2-2; D is perhaps TRBD1 (5 bases). Per germline, CDR1 SGHRS and CDR2 YFSETQ. V was cut by 0 bases and J by 6 bases, with 12 bases left in between. This CDR3 region has 15 residues. CDR3 sequence reads: CASSLGIQGAGELFF. Written as DNA, the CDR3 is TGCGCCAGCAGCTTGGGGATCCAGGGTGCCGGGGAGCTGTTTTTT.

The chain links TRBV7-6 to TRBJ2-1; perhaps TRBD2 as D (6 bases). CDR1 is SGHVS and CDR2 is FNYEAQ in the germline V gene. The CDR3 is made up of 13 amino acids. Trimming cost V 1 base and J 10 bases, with 11 bases left between them. CDR3 region: CASSLGRLAEQFF. As DNA, the CDR3 is TGTGCCAGCAGCTTAGGGCGTCTAGCGGAGCAGTTCTTC.

Here the CDR3 DNA reads TGTGCCAGCAGCGTAGGCGTAGCGGGAGTCAGGAATGAGCAGTTCTTC. It codes for CASSVGVAGVRNEQFF. The rearrangement links TRBV9 to TRBJ2-1; 9 positions match TRBD2. Germline V gene lookup returns CDR1 SGDLS and CDR2 YYNGEE. This CDR3 has 16 residues. J gave up 7 bases and V 0 bases, and 8 bases lay outside the gene matches.

The chain has TRBV5-6 and TRBJ1-6; tentatively, D is TRBD1 (6 bases). Deletions cut 4 bases from V and 14 bases from J, with 22 bases between. The germline CDR1 and CDR2 sequences are SGHDT and YYEEEE. CDR3 length: 15 amino acids. Written as DNA, the CDR3 is TGTGCCAGCAGCCCCGGGACAAGGCCTGTGGGGGCCCTCCACTTT. As protein: CASSPGTRPVGALHF.

This clone has just one count. The gene calls are TRBV3-1 (or the pseudogene TRBV3-2) and TRBJ2-3; D is perhaps TRBD2 (6 bases). V was pared by 4 bases and J by 9 bases, with 11 bases between. CDR3 length: 12 amino acids. The germline V gene encodes CDR1 LGHDT and CDR2 YNNKEL (reference sequence). In DNA, the CDR3 is TGTGCCAGCAGCCTACCTAGCGCCACGCAGTATTTT. This translates into CASSLPSATQYF.

The chain employs TRBV18 and TRBJ2-5; D gene unclear. V was cut by 2 bases and J by 3 bases, with 7 bases left in between. Germline V gene data show CDR1 as KGHSH and CDR2 as LQKENI. The CDR3 spans 13 residues. The chain's CDR3 is CASSPGQEETQYF. The DNA of the CDR3 is TGTGCCAGCTCACCAGGGCAAGAAGAGACCCAGTACTTC.

The chain couples TRBV24-1 to TRBJ2-1, with D maybe TRBD2 (5 bases). V was cut by 4 bases and J by 0 bases, with 15 bases left in between. Per the germline V gene, CDR1 is KGHDR and CDR2 is SFDVKD. This CDR3 has 17 amino acids. For the CDR3, the DNA is TGTGCCACCAGTGACACCTCTAGCTCACTCTCCTACAATGAGCAGTTCTTC. It translates to CATSDTSSSLSYNEQFF.

The V gene is TRBV15, the J gene TRBJ1-1; D might be TRBD1 (6 bases). The CDR3 spans 14 residues. Germline CDR1 and CDR2: LNHNV and YYDKDF (reference sequence). The ends were cut back, 2 bases at V and 4 bases at J, with 11 bases in the middle. The CDR3, as DNA: TGTGCCACCAGCAGAATCAGGGGTAGCACTGAAGCTTTCTTT. Its translation is CATSRIRGSTEAFF. The whole variable domain, remainder taken from reference TRBV15 and TRBJ1-1, is DAMVIQNPRYQVTQFGKPVTLSCSQTLNHNVMYWYQQKSSQAPKLLFHYYDKDFNNEADTPDNFQSRRPNTSFCFLDIRSPGLGDTAMYLCATSRIRGSTEAFFGQGTRLTVV.

This clone was counted between two and nine times. This chain connects TRBV6-5 to TRBJ1-2, with D possibly being TRBD1 (5 bases). The V and J ends lost 0 bases and 7 bases respectively, with 12 bases between them. The CDR3 runs to 14 residues. Germline CDR1 is MNHEY and CDR2 is SVGAGI. The CDR3 bases are TGTGCCAGCAGTTACTCTGACAGTGGGGTTGGCTACACCTTC. Translation gives CASSYSDSGVGYTF.

The chain is built from TRBV20-1 and TRBJ1-2; D remains ambiguous. Trimming took 1 base from V and 8 from J, leaving 8 bases between them. CDR1 DFQATT and CDR2 SNEGSKA come from the germline V gene (reference sequence). The CDR3 is 11 residues long. The CDR3: CSARGGEGYTF. As DNA, the CDR3 is TGCAGTGCTAGAGGTGGGGAGGGCTACACCTTC.

This chain joins TRBV4-1 and TRBJ1-3; D possibly corresponds to TRBD1 (6 bases). V lost 2 bases to trimming and J lost 2 bases, with 10 bases between them. CDR1 and CDR2 from the germline V gene are MGHRA and YSYEKL. The CDR3 has 15 residues. The CDR3 is CASSQSGTTGNTIYF. The CDR3 DNA reads as TGCGCCAGCAGCCAATCCGGGACAACTGGAAACACCATATATTTT.

J is TRBJ2-7 and V is TRBV2, with D possibly being TRBD2 (6 bases). The ends were cut back, 2 bases at V and 2 bases at J, with 16 bases in the middle. CDR1 is SNHLY, CDR2 FYNNEI, per germline. The CDR3 totals 16 residues. As DNA, the CDR3 is TGTGCCAGCAGTGAATTTGGGGCGGGAATAACCTACGAGCAGTACTTC. Its translation is CASSEFGAGITYEQYF.

About this clone itself: In the same sample, other DNA sequences code for this CDR3. This sequence joins TRBV19 and TRBJ1-1, with a possible D match to TRBD1 (5 bases). V dropped 4 bases and J dropped 4 bases, with 10 bases sitting between them. The CDR3 is 13 residues long. CDR1 LNHDA and CDR2 SQIVND come from the germline V gene (reference sequence). The CDR3 DNA is TGTGCCAGTAGTAGGAGGGGTCTCACTGAAGCTTTCTTT. It is translated as CASSRRGLTEAFF.

Comments on this clone: Its ends do not fully match the called genes, so a read error is possible. This rearrangement joins TRBV20-1 to TRBJ2-1; the match to TRBD1 covers 12 bases. Germline V gene sequence: CDR1 DFQATT, CDR2 SNEGSKA (reference sequence). The CDR3 is made up of 15 amino acids. The CDR3 reads CSTSSGTGGLNEQFF. CDR3 nucleotides: TGCAGTACTAGTTCCGGGACAGGGGGCTTGAATGAGCAGTTCTTC.

The V call is TRBV3-1 (or the pseudogene TRBV3-2), the J call TRBJ2-3, with TRBD1 as a possible D gene (5 bases). This CDR3 is 17 amino acids long. CDR1 is LGHDT and CDR2 is YNNKEL in the germline V gene (reference sequence). V lost 5 bases and J lost 0, with 18 bases in between. The CDR3 sequence is CASSKSSTRQSTDTQYF. CDR3 nucleotides: TGTGCCAGCAGCAAATCAAGTACTCGACAGAGCACAGATACGCAGTATTTT.

The chain couples TRBV28 to TRBJ2-7, with TRBD2 matching 7 bases. J lost 1 base, V lost 5 bases, and 5 bases had no gene match. CDR1 is MDHEN and CDR2 is SYDVKM in the germline V gene. This CDR3 is built from 14 residues. The CDR3, as DNA: TGTGCCAGCAGTACCAGGGAGGGGTCCTACGAGCAGTACTTC. This gives the protein CASSTREGSYEQYF.

The chain links TRBV19 to TRBJ2-2; maybe TRBD1 (6 bases). This CDR3 region has 15 residues. The germline V and J ends were trimmed by 1 base and 0 bases, with 6 bases remaining between them. Germline CDR1 is LNHDA and CDR2 is SQIVND (reference sequence). Here the CDR3 reads CASSIGTANTGELFF. CDR3 nucleotides: TGTGCCAGTAGTATAGGGACAGCGAACACCGGGGAGCTGTTTTTT.